These T cell receptor beta chains were read from a single sample in a study of cytomegalovirus exposure and HLA in healthy donors. Sequencing used immunoSEQ multiplex PCR; TCRdb keeps in-frame clones, though not all of them. The table shows about 260,000 clones, with approximately 85% occurring only once. Specimen: PBMCs. All receptors come from a woman aged 40 to 55 in good health and CMV-seropositive. CDR3s include the opening cysteine and the closing phenylalanine or tryptophan. Each record gives: V gene, D gene, J gene, clone size, CDR3 DNA, CDR3 protein. The D gene is left open where the match is weak. For some rows the clone size is stated as once, few or many, or as a class when expanded; others skip it.

TRBV11-2	-	TRBJ2-5	-	TGTGCCAGCAGCCGGACTGGGGGGTACCAAGAGACCCAGTACTTC	CASSRTGGYQETQYF
TRBV20-1	-	TRBJ1-2	-	TGCAGTGCCACACACGACACTGGCTACACCTTC	CSATHDTGYTF
TRBV19	-	TRBJ2-2	once	TGTGCCAGTTGTCGGGACTCCGCGGCGTCCGGGGAGCTGTTTTTT	CASCRDSAASGELFF
TRBV14	TRBD1	TRBJ1-2	-	TGTGCCAGCAGCCAAGACCGGCAGGACAGGGGCTACACCTTC	CASSQDRQDRGYTF
TRBV18	-	TRBJ1-1	-	TGTGCCAGCTCACCCTCGGGGGGCACTGAAGCTTTCTTT	CASSPSGGTEAFF
TRBV7-9	TRBD1	TRBJ2-7	once	TGTGCCAGCAGGCCGACAGGGGGAAGCTACGAGCAGTACTTC	CASRPTGGSYEQYF
TRBV2	-	TRBJ2-2	-	TGTGCCAGCAGTTACCGTCCCCCGGGGGTGTCCGGGGAGCTGTTTTTT	CASSYRPPGVSGELFF
TRBV19	TRBD1	TRBJ1-1	-	TGTGCCAGTAGCCTGACAGGGGGAGGGACTGAAGCTTTCTTT	CASSLTGGGTEAFF
TRBV5-6	TRBD1	TRBJ1-1	-	TGTGCCAGCAGTTCAACAGGGGGCAATGAAGCTTTCTTT	CASSSTGGNEAFF
TRBV18	TRBD1	TRBJ2-7	-	TGTGCCAGCTCACCCCGGGACAGAGACTACGAGCAGTACTTC	CASSPRDRDYEQYF
TRBV4-3	TRBD2	TRBJ2-7	-	TGCGCCAGCAGCCAAGGGACTAGCGGGAGGGCCTCTTACGAGCAGTACTTC	CASSQGTSGRASYEQYF
TRBV2	-	TRBJ1-5	-	TGTGCCAGCAGTATCGACACAAGCAATCAGCCCCAGCATTTT	CASSIDTSNQPQHF
TRBV4-1	TRBD2	TRBJ2-7	-	TGCGCCAGCAGCCCGGGGGGGCTCCAGGGGTACGAGCGGTACTTC	CASSPGGLQGYERYF
TRBV6-6	TRBD2	TRBJ2-3	-	TGTGCCAGCAGTCCCCGGACTAGTAGTGGCACAGATACGCAGTATTTT	CASSPRTSSGTDTQYF
TRBV27	TRBD1	TRBJ2-1	-	TGTGCCAGCAGTAGGACAGGGGGCGCATACAATGAGCAGTTCTTC	CASSRTGGAYNEQFF
TRBV28	TRBD2	TRBJ2-3	-	TGTGCCAGCAGTTTGGGCGGGAGAACAGATACGCAGTATTTT	CASSLGGRTDTQYF
TRBV5-6	TRBD1	TRBJ1-2	-	TGTGCCAGCAGCACAGGGACAGGGTTGTATGGCTACACCTTC	CASSTGTGLYGYTF
TRBV7-2	-	TRBJ2-1	-	TGTGCCAGCAGCTTAGATGCTAGAGGCAATGAGCAGTTCTTC	CASSLDARGNEQFF
TRBV6-5	TRBD1	TRBJ1-5	-	TGTGCCAGCAGTAGGACAGGGGGTAGCAATCAGCCCCAGCATTTT	CASSRTGGSNQPQHF
TRBV5-1	TRBD1	TRBJ1-4	few	TGCGCCAGCAGCTTGGAAACAGGGGATAATGAAAAACTGTTTTTT	CASSLETGDNEKLFF
TRBV1	-	TRBJ2-7	-	TGCGCCCTCCCCGGGGGGGCACCGCAGTACTTC	CALPGGAPQYF
TRBV18	TRBD2	TRBJ2-7	-	TGTGCCAGCTCACCCGGACTAGCGGGACCCACGTCGGGAGAGCAGTACTTC	CASSPGLAGPTSGEQYF
TRBV19	TRBD1	TRBJ2-1	-	TGTGCCAGTAGTATTTCAGGACAGGTCTACAATGAGCAGTTCTTC	CASSISGQVYNEQFF
TRBV11-3	-	TRBJ2-1	-	TGTGCCAGCAGCTTAGGTCCTAATGAGCAGTTCTTC	CASSLGPNEQFF
TRBV4-3	TRBD2	TRBJ2-7	-	TGCGCCAGCAGCCAAGAGCCTAGCGGGTCCATCTACGAGCAGTACTTC	CASSQEPSGSIYEQYF
TRBV11-2	-	TRBJ2-2	-	TGTGCCAGCAGCTTAGTGCAGGGTGTGGCCGGGGAGCTGTTTTTT	CASSLVQGVAGELFF
TRBV7-3	-	TRBJ1-5	-	TGTGCCAGCAGCCTGGAACCAGGGCAGCCCCAGCATTTT	CASSLEPGQPQHF
TRBV15	-	TRBJ1-1	-	TGTGCCACCAGCAGGGACAGAACCATGAACACTGAAGCTTTCTTT	CATSRDRTMNTEAFF
TRBV6-6	-	TRBJ1-1	few	TGTGCCAGCAGTTGGTCGACAGGGAACACTGAAGCTTTCTTT	CASSWSTGNTEAFF
TRBV9	TRBD2	TRBJ2-1	-	TGTGCCAGCAGCGTAGAGTTAGCGGGAGGGTACGAGCAGTTCTTC	CASSVELAGGYEQFF
TRBV6-5	-	TRBJ1-5	-	TGTGCCAGCAGTCTTCAGGGTTTTAGCAATCAGCCCCAGCATTTT	CASSLQGFSNQPQHF
TRBV20-1	-	TRBJ1-2	-	TGCAGTGCCCAAGGGGCCTATGGCTACACCTTC	CSAQGAYGYTF
TRBV6-7	-	TRBJ1-6	-	TGTGCCAGCAGTTGCCCGGGGGGCTCTAATTCACCCCTCCACTTT	CASSCPGGSNSPLHF
TRBV12-1	-	TRBJ2-1	few	TGTGCCAGCAGCTCGGGACTAGCGGGAGGGTCTAATGAGCAGTTCTTC	CASSSGLAGGSNEQFF
TRBV28	TRBD2	TRBJ2-7	-	TGTGCCAGCAGTTTCCCTAGCGGGTGGTCGGGGGAGCAGTACTTC	CASSFPSGWSGEQYF
TRBV29-1	-	TRBJ2-1	-	TGCAGCGTTGACCCGCTAGCGACAAATGAGCAGTTCTTC	CSVDPLATNEQFF
TRBV23-1	TRBD1	TRBJ2-2	-	TGCGCCAGCAGTCAATCGGTCAGGGGGAAGAACACCGGGGAGCTGTTTTTT	CASSQSVRGKNTGELFF
TRBV7-2	-	TRBJ1-5	-	TGTGCCAGCAGCTTAGCCTACGGGTCCCAGCATTTT	CASSLAYGSQHF
TRBV21-1	-	TRBJ2-3	-	TGTGCCAGCAGCAAATCCCTCCGGGACAGGGCCTTCACAGATACGCAGTATTTT	CASSKSLRDRAFTDTQYF
TRBV9	TRBD2	TRBJ2-5	-	TGTGCCAGCAGCCCAGGTGGTGCTAGCGGGGCGGAGACCCAGTACTTC	CASSPGGASGAETQYF
TRBV4-3	TRBD1	TRBJ2-1	-	TGCGCCAGCAGCCAAGGACTCCTGCGGGACAGGGTCCACAATGAGCAGTTCTTC	CASSQGLLRDRVHNEQFF
TRBV28	-	TRBJ1-5	-	TGTGCCAGCAGTTTTATAAGCAATCAGCCCCAGCATTTT	CASSFISNQPQHF
TRBV20-1	-	TRBJ2-5	-	TGCAGTGGAGGCCAAGAGACCCAGTACTTC	CSGGQETQYF
TRBV2	-	TRBJ2-5	-	TGTGCCAGCAGATGGACGGAGGGAGAGACCCAGTACTTC	CASRWTEGETQYF
TRBV2	TRBD2	TRBJ2-1	once	TGTGCCAGCGGGGGAGGGGCCGGGAATGAGCAGTTCTTC	CASGGGAGNEQFF
TRBV11-2	TRBD2	TRBJ2-7	-	TGTGCCAGCACCCGGACTAGCGGTCCCTACGAGCAGTACTTC	CASTRTSGPYEQYF
TRBV2	-	TRBJ2-7	-	TGTGCCAGCAGTGCAGCGACGGGACTTAACTACGAGCAGTACTTC	CASSAATGLNYEQYF
TRBV30	TRBD1	TRBJ2-1	-	TGTGCCTGGAGTCCGGGACAGGCAACCTACAATGAGCAGTTCTTC	CAWSPGQATYNEQFF
TRBV5-1	-	TRBJ1-2	once	TGCGCCAGCAGCAATTCACAGGAAGCTAACTATGGCTACACCTTC	CASSNSQEANYGYTF
TRBV7-9	-	TRBJ1-1	-	TGTGCCAGCAGCGCACAGGGAGTACACACTGAAGCTTTCTTT	CASSAQGVHTEAFF
TRBV15	TRBD2	TRBJ2-1	few	TGTGCCACCAGCAGAGATGGGGGTAGCGGGAGGAATGAGCAGTTCTTC	CATSRDGGSGRNEQFF
TRBV4-1	TRBD2	TRBJ2-3	-	TGCGCCAGCAGCCAAGCCGGGAGGGCCGGAGATACGCAGTATTTT	CASSQAGRAGDTQYF
TRBV18	-	TRBJ1-1	-	TGTGCCAGCTCACCGCCCGGACAACAGCAGAACACTGAAGCTTTCTTT	CASSPPGQQQNTEAFF
TRBV27	-	TRBJ1-4	-	TGTGCCAGCAGTTCTCCACGGAATGAAAAACTGTTTTTT	CASSSPRNEKLFF
TRBV13	-	TRBJ1-1	-	TGTGCCAGCAGCCGGGGAAGTGACACTGAAGCTTTCTTT	CASSRGSDTEAFF